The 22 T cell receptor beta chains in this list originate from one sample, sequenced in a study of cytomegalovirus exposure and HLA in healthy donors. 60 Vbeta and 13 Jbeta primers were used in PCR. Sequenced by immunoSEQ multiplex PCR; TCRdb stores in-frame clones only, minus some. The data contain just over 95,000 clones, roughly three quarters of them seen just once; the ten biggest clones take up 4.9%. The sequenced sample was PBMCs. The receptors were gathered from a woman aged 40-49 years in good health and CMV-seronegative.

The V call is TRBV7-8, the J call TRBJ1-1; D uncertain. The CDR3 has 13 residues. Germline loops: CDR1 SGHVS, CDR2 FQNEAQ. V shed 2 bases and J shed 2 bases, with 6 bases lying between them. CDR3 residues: CASSLTRNTEAFF. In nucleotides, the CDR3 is TGTGCCAGCAGCTTAACACGTAACACTGAAGCTTTCTTT.

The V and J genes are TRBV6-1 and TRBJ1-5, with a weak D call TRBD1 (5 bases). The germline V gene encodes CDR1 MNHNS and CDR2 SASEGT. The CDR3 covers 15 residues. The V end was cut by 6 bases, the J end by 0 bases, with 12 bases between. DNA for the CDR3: TGTGCCAGCAGAGCGACAGAGTATAGCAATCAGCCCCAGCATTTT. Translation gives CASRATEYSNQPQHF.

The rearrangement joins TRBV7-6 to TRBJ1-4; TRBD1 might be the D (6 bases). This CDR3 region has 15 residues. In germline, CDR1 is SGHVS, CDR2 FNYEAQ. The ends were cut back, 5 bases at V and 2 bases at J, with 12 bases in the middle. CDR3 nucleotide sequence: TGTGCCAGCAGCATAAGGGGGGGGACTAATGAAAAACTGTTTTTT. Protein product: CASSIRGGTNEKLFF.

The CDR3 DNA reads TGTGCCAGCGGCCGTGGAGCGAACACTGAAGCTTTCTTT. Residues: CASGRGANTEAFF. The chain employs TRBV6-5 and TRBJ1-1; D ambiguous. The CDR3 sequence is 13 residues long. V was shortened by 8 bases and J by 1 base, with 11 bases between the two germline ends. CDR1 and CDR2 from the germline V gene are MNHEY and SVGAGI.

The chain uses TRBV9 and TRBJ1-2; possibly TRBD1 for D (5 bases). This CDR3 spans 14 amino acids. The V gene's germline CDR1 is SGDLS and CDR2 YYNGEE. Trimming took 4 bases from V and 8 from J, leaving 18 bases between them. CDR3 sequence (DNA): TGTGCCAGCAGCTCGGGGGAAGCCGACGGCGGCTACACCTTC. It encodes CASSSGEADGGYTF.

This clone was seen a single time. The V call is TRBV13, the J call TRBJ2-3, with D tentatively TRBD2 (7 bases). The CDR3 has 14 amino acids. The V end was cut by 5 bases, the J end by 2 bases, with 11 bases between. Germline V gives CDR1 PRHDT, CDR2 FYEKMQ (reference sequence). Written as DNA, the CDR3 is TGTGCCAGCAGCCCGGGGGGCCCCACAGATACGCAGTATTTT. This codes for CASSPGGPTDTQYF.

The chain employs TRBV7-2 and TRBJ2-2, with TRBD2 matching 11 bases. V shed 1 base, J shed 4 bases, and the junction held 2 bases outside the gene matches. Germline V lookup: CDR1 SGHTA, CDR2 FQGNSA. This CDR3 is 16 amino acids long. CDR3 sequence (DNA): TGTGCCAGCAGCTTAGTAGCGGGGGGGCTCACCGGGGAGCTGTTTTTT. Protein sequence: CASSLVAGGLTGELFF.

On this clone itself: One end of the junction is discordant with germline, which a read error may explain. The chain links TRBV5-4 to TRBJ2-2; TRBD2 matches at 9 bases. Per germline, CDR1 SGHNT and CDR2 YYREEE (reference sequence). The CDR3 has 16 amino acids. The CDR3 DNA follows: TGTGCCAGCAGTTTGGAGCGGGGGGCCGTTACCGGGGAGCTGTTTTTT. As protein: CASSLERGAVTGELFF.

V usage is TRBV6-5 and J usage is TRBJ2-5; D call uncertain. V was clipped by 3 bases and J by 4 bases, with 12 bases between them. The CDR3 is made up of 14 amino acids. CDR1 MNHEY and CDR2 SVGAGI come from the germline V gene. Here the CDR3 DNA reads TGTGCCAGCAGTTATCTTAAATCCCCAGAGACCCAGTACTTC. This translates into CASSYLKSPETQYF.

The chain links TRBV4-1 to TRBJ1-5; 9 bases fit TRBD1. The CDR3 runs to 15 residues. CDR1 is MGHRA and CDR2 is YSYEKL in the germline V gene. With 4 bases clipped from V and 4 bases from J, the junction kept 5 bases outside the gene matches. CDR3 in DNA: TGCGCCAGCAGCCCCACAGGGGGCGGAAATCAGCCCCAGCATTTT. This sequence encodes CASSPTGGGNQPQHF.

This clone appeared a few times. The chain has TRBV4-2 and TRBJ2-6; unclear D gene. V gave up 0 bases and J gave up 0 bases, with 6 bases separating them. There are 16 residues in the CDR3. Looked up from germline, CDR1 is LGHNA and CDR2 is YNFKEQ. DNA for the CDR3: TGTGCCAGCAGCCAAGATCGGAGCTCTGGGGCCAACGTCCTGACTTTC. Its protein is CASSQDRSSGANVLTF.

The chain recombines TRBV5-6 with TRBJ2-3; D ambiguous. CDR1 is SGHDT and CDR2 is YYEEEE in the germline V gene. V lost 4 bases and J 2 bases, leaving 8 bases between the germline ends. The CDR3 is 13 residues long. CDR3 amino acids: CASSLELTDTQYF. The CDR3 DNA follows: TGTGCCAGCAGCCTAGAACTCACAGATACGCAGTATTTT.

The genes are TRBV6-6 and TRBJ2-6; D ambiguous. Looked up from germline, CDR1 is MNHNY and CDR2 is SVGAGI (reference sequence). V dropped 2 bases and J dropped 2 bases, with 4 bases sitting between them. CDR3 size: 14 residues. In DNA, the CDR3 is TGTGCCAGCAGTTACGAGGCTGGGGCCAACGTCCTGACTTTC. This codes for CASSYEAGANVLTF.

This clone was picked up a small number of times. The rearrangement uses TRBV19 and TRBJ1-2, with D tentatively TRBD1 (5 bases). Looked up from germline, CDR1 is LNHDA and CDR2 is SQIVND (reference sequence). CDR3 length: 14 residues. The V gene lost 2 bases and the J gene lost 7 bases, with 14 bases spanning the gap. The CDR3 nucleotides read TGTGCCAGTAGTATAAACCAGGGAACGGCTGGCTACACCTTC. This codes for CASSINQGTAGYTF.

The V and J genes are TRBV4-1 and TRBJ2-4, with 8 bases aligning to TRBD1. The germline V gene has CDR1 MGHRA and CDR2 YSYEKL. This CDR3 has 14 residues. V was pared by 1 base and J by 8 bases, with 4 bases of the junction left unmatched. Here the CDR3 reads CASSQVQGADIQYF. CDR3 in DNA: TGCGCCAGCAGCCAAGTCCAGGGGGCCGACATTCAGTACTTC.

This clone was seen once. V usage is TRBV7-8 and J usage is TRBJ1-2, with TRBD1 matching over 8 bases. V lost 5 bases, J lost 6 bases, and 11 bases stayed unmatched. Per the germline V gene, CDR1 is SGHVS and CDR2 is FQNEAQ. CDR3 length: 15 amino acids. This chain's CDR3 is CASSARDRPIDGYTF. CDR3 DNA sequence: TGTGCCAGCAGCGCCCGGGACAGGCCCATTGATGGCTACACCTTC. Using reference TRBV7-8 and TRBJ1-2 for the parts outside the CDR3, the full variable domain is GAGVSQSPRYKVAKRGQDVALRCDPISGHVSLFWYQQALGQGPEFLTYFQNEAQLDKSGLPSDRFFAERPEGSVSTLKIQRTQQEDSAVYLCASSARDRPIDGYTFGSGTRLTVV.

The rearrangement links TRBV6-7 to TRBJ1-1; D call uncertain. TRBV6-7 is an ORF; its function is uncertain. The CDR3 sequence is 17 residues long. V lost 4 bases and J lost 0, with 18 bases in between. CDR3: CASSSRHSTEMNTEAFF. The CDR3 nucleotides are TGTGCCAGCAGTTCCCGACACTCTACGGAAATGAACACTGAAGCTTTCTTT.

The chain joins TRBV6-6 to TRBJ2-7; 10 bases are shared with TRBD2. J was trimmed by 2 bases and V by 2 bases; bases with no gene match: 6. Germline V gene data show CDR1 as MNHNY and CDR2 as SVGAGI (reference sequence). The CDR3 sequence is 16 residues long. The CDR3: CASSYSGLAGAYEQYF. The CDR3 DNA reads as TGTGCCAGCAGTTACAGTGGGCTAGCGGGAGCCTACGAGCAGTACTTC.

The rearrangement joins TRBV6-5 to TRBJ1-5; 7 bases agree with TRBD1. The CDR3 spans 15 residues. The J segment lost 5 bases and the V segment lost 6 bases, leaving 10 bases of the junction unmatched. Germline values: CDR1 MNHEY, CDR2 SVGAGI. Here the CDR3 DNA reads TGTGCCAGCAGATCCCAGTACAGGGGATATCAGCCCCAGCATTTT. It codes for CASRSQYRGYQPQHF.

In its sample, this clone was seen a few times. Here the CDR3 reads CASSQLAPRGQLYEQYF. Written as DNA, the CDR3 is TGTGCCAGCAGCCAACTAGCGCCCAGGGGGCAATTATACGAGCAGTACTTC. The gene calls are TRBV7-6 and TRBJ2-7; weak D call: TRBD1 (8 bases). V shed 5 bases and J shed 4 bases, with 24 bases lying between them. CDR1 is SGHVS, CDR2 FNYEAQ, per germline. The CDR3 is 17 residues long.

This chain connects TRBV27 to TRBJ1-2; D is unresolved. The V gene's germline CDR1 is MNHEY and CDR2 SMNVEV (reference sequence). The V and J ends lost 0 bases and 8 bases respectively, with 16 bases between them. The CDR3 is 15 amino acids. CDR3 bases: TGTGCCAGCAGTTTATCCGGGAGCTTGGTCGGGGGCTACACCTTC. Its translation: CASSLSGSLVGGYTF.

Here the CDR3 reads CASSSSGPYEQYF. The CDR3, as DNA: TGTGCCAGTAGTAGTTCAGGGCCCTACGAGCAGTACTTC. This chain links TRBV19 with TRBJ2-7, with D tentatively TRBD1 (5 bases). The V and J ends lost 4 bases and 2 bases respectively, with 9 bases between them. CDR3 size: 13 residues. Germline CDR1 and CDR2: LNHDA and SQIVND (reference sequence).